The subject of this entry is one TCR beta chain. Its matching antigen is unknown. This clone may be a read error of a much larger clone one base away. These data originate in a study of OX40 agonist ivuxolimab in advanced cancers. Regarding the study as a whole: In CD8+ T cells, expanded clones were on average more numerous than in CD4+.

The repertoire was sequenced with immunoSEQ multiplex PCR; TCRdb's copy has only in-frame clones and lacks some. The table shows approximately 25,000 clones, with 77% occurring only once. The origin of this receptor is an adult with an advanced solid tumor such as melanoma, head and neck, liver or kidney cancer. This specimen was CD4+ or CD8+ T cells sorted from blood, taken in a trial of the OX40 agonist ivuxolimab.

Here the CDR3 DNA reads TGTGCCAGCAGCTTAACGAGGAACACTGAAGCTTTCTTT. Protein: CASSLTRNTEAFF. This rearrangement joins TRBV7-9 to TRBJ1-1, with D hard to call. Germline CDR1 and CDR2: SEHNR and FQNEAQ (reference sequence). Trimming took 2 bases from V and 1 from J, leaving 5 bases between them. The CDR3 runs 13 residues.